The 17 T cell receptor beta chains given below trace back to one sample, sequenced in a study of cytomegalovirus exposure and HLA in healthy donors (dated 2017 in TCRdb). Library prep was done by the immunoSEQ multiplex PCR assay. For the multiplex PCR, a mixture combining 60 forward primers for TCR Vbeta segments and 13 reverse primers for TCR Jbeta segments was used. Imported from immuneACCESS, the table was reduced by TCRdb to in-frame sequences with V and J called. These copies leave out some clones; in studies compared against another copy, an unresolved V gene accounts for under half, and the cause of the remainder is not known. The sample has about 140,000 clones on record, around 75% of them singletons. 1.2% of the sample is taken by the ten largest. The sample comprised PBMCs. These receptors originate from a female donor in good health and CMV-seronegative.

The V gene is TRBV6-1, the J gene TRBJ2-7, with TRBD1 matching over 8 bases. Germline V gene data show CDR1 as MNHNS and CDR2 as SASEGT. Losses at the gene ends were 2 bases for V and 5 bases for J; bases not matched to a gene: 5. This CDR3 comprises 14 residues. CDR3 sequence (DNA): TGTGCCAGCAGTGAATTGGACAGGGCCCACGAGCAGTACTTC. Protein product: CASSELDRAHEQYF.

The chain links TRBV4-2 to TRBJ2-7; D gene ambiguous. Deletions cut 1 base from V and 0 bases from J, with 10 bases between. The V gene's germline CDR1 is LGHNA and CDR2 YNFKEQ. This CDR3 comprises 15 residues. CDR3 residues: CASSQVRESSYEQYF. DNA of the CDR3: TGTGCCAGCAGCCAAGTGAGAGAGAGCTCCTACGAGCAGTACTTC.

This chain links TRBV5-1 with TRBJ2-2; 7 bases agree with TRBD1. The germline gives CDR1 SGHRS, CDR2 YFSETQ. Trimming cost V 1 base and J 2 bases; bases outside gene matches: 8. The CDR3 runs to 17 residues. CDR3: CASSLTSGTENTGELFF. CDR3 DNA: TGCGCCAGCAGCTTGACCTCCGGGACAGAAAACACCGGGGAGCTGTTTTTT.

The genes are TRBV29-1 and TRBJ1-5; D perhaps matches TRBD1 (5 bases). V lost 8 bases to trimming and J lost 11 bases, with 13 bases between them. The germline V gene has CDR1 SQVTM and CDR2 ANQGSEA. The CDR3 totals 10 residues. The CDR3 sequence is CSPNGTAQHF. CDR3 coding DNA: TGCAGCCCAAACGGGACTGCCCAGCATTTT.

This clone appeared a few times. The chain links TRBV14 to TRBJ1-1, with 9 bases identical to TRBD1. Germline CDR1 is SGHDN and CDR2 is FVKESK. Losses at the gene ends were 4 bases for V and 8 bases for J; bases not matched to a gene: 11. The CDR3 length is 15 residues. The CDR3 DNA is TGTGCCAGCAGCCCCTTATGGACAGGGGAGACAGAAGCTTTCTTT. Translated, it gives CASSPLWTGETEAFF.

This clone showed up just a few times. The gene calls are TRBV6-5 and TRBJ2-2; no firm D call. This CDR3 spans 15 amino acids. Germline CDR1 is MNHEY and CDR2 is SVGAGI. The V end lost 4 bases, the J end lost 2 bases, and 11 bases lay between the germline ends. The CDR3 loop reads CASSLSEENTGELFF. The CDR3 nucleotides are TGTGCCAGCAGTTTAAGCGAGGAAAACACCGGGGAGCTGTTTTTT.

The chain combines TRBV5-8 with TRBJ1-1, with TRBD1 identical over 9 bases. V dropped 5 bases and J dropped 1; count of bases not matched to a gene: 3. CDR3 size: 14 residues. Germline lookup yields CDR1 SGHTS and CDR2 YDEGEE. The CDR3, as DNA: TGTGCCAGCAGACAGGGGGCCGGGAACACTGAAGCTTTCTTT. Protein sequence: CASRQGAGNTEAFF.

V is TRBV19 and J is TRBJ2-2; TRBD1 aligns across 10 bases. In germline, CDR1 is LNHDA, CDR2 SQIVND (reference sequence). V gave up 4 bases and J gave up 5 bases; unmatched junction bases: 4. The CDR3 loop spans 15 amino acids. DNA for the CDR3: TGTGCCAGTAGTAGGACAGGGGGTAGTACCGGGGAGCTGTTTTTT. This gives the protein CASSRTGGSTGELFF.

The genes are TRBV10-2 and TRBJ1-3, with D possibly being TRBD1 (5 bases). Trimming removed 0 bases from V and 9 bases from J, with 6 bases in between. Germline V CDR1 and CDR2: WSHSY, SAAADI. This CDR3 comprises 12 residues. CDR3 region: CASSESQGTIYF. In DNA form, the CDR3 reads TGCGCCAGCAGTGAGTCGCAGGGCACCATATATTTT.

This chain links TRBV18 with TRBJ1-2; 7 bases are shared with TRBD1. The CDR3 is 19 residues long. Germline V gene sequence: CDR1 KGHSH, CDR2 LQKENI. Trimming cost V 2 bases and J 0 bases; bases outside gene matches: 15. CDR3 sequence: CASSPWGTAPGASNYGYTF. The CDR3 DNA is TGTGCCAGCTCACCATGGGGGACAGCTCCAGGGGCCTCTAACTATGGCTACACCTTC.

Only a few counts were recorded for this clone. The same CDR3 arises from other DNA sequences in this sample as well. V is TRBV7-2 and J is TRBJ1-5; 7 nucleotides align to TRBD1. Germline lookup yields CDR1 SGHTA and CDR2 FQGNSA. V was clipped by 4 bases and J by 4 bases; unmatched bases: 1. The CDR3 is 13 amino acids. For the CDR3, the DNA is TGTGCCAGCAGCTACAGGGGAAATCAGCCCCAGCATTTT. This sequence encodes CASSYRGNQPQHF. The full variable domain, completed using reference TRBV7-2 and TRBJ1-5, is GAGVSQSPSNKVTEKGKDVELRCDPISGHTALYWYRQSLGQGLEFLIYFQGNSAPDKSGLPSDRFSAERTGGSVSTLTIQRTQQEDSAVYLCASSYRGNQPQHFGDGTRLSIL.

CDR3 DNA: TGTGCCAGCAGCAGAGGACAGGGGGTCTACGAGCAGTACTTC. Protein product: CASSRGQGVYEQYF. The chain links TRBV5-6 to TRBJ2-7, with TRBD1 identical over 10 bases. The CDR3 covers 14 residues. After removal of 4 bases from V and 3 bases from J, the junction contained 4 bases not matched to a gene. Germline lookup yields CDR1 SGHDT and CDR2 YYEEEE.

This chain's CDR3 is CASSLEQGARRLGTQYF. The DNA of the CDR3 is TGTGCCAGCAGCTTGGAGCAGGGGGCGAGAAGGTTGGGGACCCAGTACTTC. V and J are TRBV5-4 and TRBJ2-5, with 8 bases lining up with TRBD1. With 0 bases clipped from V and 7 bases from J, the junction kept 14 bases outside the gene matches. The CDR3 spans 17 residues. The germline V gene has CDR1 SGHNT and CDR2 YYREEE (reference sequence).

The genes are TRBV19 and TRBJ1-5, with D maybe TRBD1 (5 bases). This CDR3 contains 14 residues. Germline V gene sequence: CDR1 LNHDA, CDR2 SQIVND (reference sequence). The V end lost 5 bases, the J end lost 5 bases, and 13 bases lay between the germline ends. CDR3 in amino acids: CASSGGWAYQPQHF. DNA of the CDR3: TGTGCCAGTAGTGGGGGGTGGGCATATCAGCCCCAGCATTTT.

The chain combines TRBV6-5 with TRBJ2-5, with D perhaps matching TRBD2 (6 bases). Germline assignment: CDR1 MNHEY and CDR2 SVGAGI. Trimming left V 2 bases short and J 2 bases short, with 12 bases between. CDR3 length: 15 amino acids. CDR3 sequence: CASSYSGSPQETQYF. CDR3 sequence (DNA): TGTGCCAGCAGTTACAGCGGGTCCCCGCAAGAGACCCAGTACTTC.

V usage is TRBV7-9 and J usage is TRBJ1-3; tentatively, D is TRBD1 (5 bases). The CDR3 has 13 amino acids. Per the germline V gene, CDR1 is SEHNR and CDR2 is FQNEAQ (reference sequence). Between the trimmed V and J ends, which lost 7 bases and 3 bases, there was a span of 10 bases. The DNA of the CDR3 is TGTGCCAGCAAGGCAGGGCGTGGAAACACCATATATTTT. Residues: CASKAGRGNTIYF.

The V call is TRBV30, the J call TRBJ1-2, with unresolved D. Trimming took off 4 bases at V and 6 bases at J, with 18 bases between the two ends. The CDR3 is 14 amino acids. Germline V gives CDR1 GTSNPN, CDR2 SVGIG (reference sequence). The CDR3 DNA sequence: TGTGCCTGGATAATGGGGTGGACCGGGGATGGCTACACCTTC. Encoded protein: CAWIMGWTGDGYTF.